This paragraph covers one T cell receptor (beta chain) sequence. Method: immunoSEQ multiplex PCR; TCRdb's copy keeps in-frame clones and lacks some. The sample consists of approximately 260,000 clones, around nine tenths of them appearing once. Participant reports of clinical history set cohort assignment. Recovered Cohort 3 donors showed two negative PCRs, clearance, or symptom resolution. The data were taken from a study of blood T cell repertoires in COVID-19. Across the whole study: Acute and convalescent COVID-19 specimens originated in the United States, Italy and Spain. PBMCs, B-cell-depleted T cells, or T cells were the source of the cDNA or gDNA that made up the material.

Trimming stripped 0 bases from V and 0 bases from J, with 10 bases between. This CDR3 comprises 15 residues. Germline V lookup: CDR1 SGDLS, CDR2 YYNGEE. Sequencing used PBMCs or T cells enriched from blood (not recorded which). The origin of this receptor is a woman between 18 and 30 years old who had recovered from COVID-19. This chain joins TRBV9 and TRBJ2-7; possibly TRBD1 for D (5 bases). The CDR3 loop reads CASSVAAGISYEQYF. Here the CDR3 DNA reads TGTGCCAGCAGCGTAGCGGCAGGGATCTCCTACGAGCAGTACTTC.